Following are 11 T cell receptor beta chains from one sample sequenced in a study of shared clonotypes between healthy human individuals. Terminally differentiated effector memory CD45RA+ cells were left out of the naive CD8 fraction, which was CD45RO-negative and positively selected for CCR7. The repertoire was sequenced with immunoSEQ multiplex PCR; TCRdb's copy has only in-frame clones and lacks some. Found here are about 2 million clones, roughly 94% of them singletons; the top ten hold more than 0.95%. What was sequenced was naive CD8+ T cells sorted from blood. The receptor set was obtained from a young man in good health.

The chain combines TRBV7-9 with TRBJ2-5; 7 bases map to TRBD1. The CDR3 is 18 residues long. Germline values: CDR1 SEHNR, CDR2 FQNEAQ (reference sequence). After removal of 3 bases from V and 1 base from J, the junction contained 14 bases not matched to a gene. CDR3 coding DNA: TGTGCCAGCAGCTTGACCCTAACAGGGGCCCTCCCCCAAGAGACCCAGTACTTC. It is translated as CASSLTLTGALPQETQYF.

V usage is TRBV19 and J usage is TRBJ1-5; D unresolved. Germline loops: CDR1 LNHDA, CDR2 SQIVND (reference sequence). Trimming took 4 bases from V and 4 from J, leaving 11 bases between them. CDR3 length: 14 amino acids. CDR3 coding DNA: TGTGCCAGTAGTACCGACGGGTGGAATCAGCCCCAGCATTTT. It yields the protein CASSTDGWNQPQHF.

The V gene is TRBV7-8, the J gene TRBJ2-7, with D possibly being TRBD1 (8 bases). V lost 5 bases and J lost 6, with 20 bases in between. This CDR3 is 15 amino acids long. Germline-derived CDR1 and CDR2 are SGHVS and FQNEAQ. The CDR3 nucleotides read TGTGCCAGCAGCCCCCCGGGGGGACAGGCGGGCGAGCAGTACTTC. Its translation is CASSPPGGQAGEQYF.

The J gene is TRBJ2-3, the V gene TRBV7-9; D remains unclear. Germline loops: CDR1 SEHNR, CDR2 FQNEAQ (reference sequence). Deletions cut 0 bases from V and 2 bases from J, with 9 bases between. The CDR3 runs 15 residues. The CDR3 here is CASSLALLNTDTQYF. The CDR3 DNA reads TGTGCCAGCAGCTTAGCATTACTTAACACAGATACGCAGTATTTT.

The genes are TRBV2 and TRBJ1-4, with no clear D. V lost 10 bases and J 7 bases, leaving 16 bases between the germline ends. Per the germline V gene, CDR1 is SNHLY and CDR2 is FYNNEI. CDR3 length: 13 amino acids. The DNA for the CDR3 is TGTGCCACATCCCTCGATGAAGGTGAAAAACTGTTTTTT. It specifies CATSLDEGEKLFF.

This clone was seen only once. The chain combines TRBV30 with TRBJ1-1; no firm D call. The CDR3 consists of 13 residues. The germline gives CDR1 GTSNPN, CDR2 SVGIG (reference sequence). Trimming stripped 3 bases from V and 7 bases from J, with 15 bases between. CDR3 coding DNA: TGTGCCTGGAGCTCTAACATGAGAGATGAAGCTTTCTTT. Translating gives CAWSSNMRDEAFF.

The chain has TRBV13 and TRBJ1-4; weak D call: TRBD1 (5 bases). Trimming cost V 5 bases and J 4 bases, with 17 bases left between them. This CDR3 region has 16 residues. Germline CDR1 PRHDT, CDR2 FYEKMQ (reference sequence). The CDR3 here is CASSQLADRRNEKLFF. The CDR3 nucleotides read TGTGCCAGCAGCCAACTGGCAGACAGACGTAATGAAAAACTGTTTTTT.

This clone has just one count. The chain carries TRBV4-1 and TRBJ1-6; no definite D call. V lost 1 base and J 5 bases, leaving 6 bases between the germline ends. This CDR3 region has 14 residues. Looked up from germline, CDR1 is MGHRA and CDR2 is YSYEKL. The CDR3 protein is CASSQGQDNSPLHF. CDR3 nucleotides: TGCGCCAGCAGCCAAGGGCAGGATAATTCACCCCTCCACTTT.

This chain connects TRBV2 to TRBJ1-4, with D hard to call. Germline assignment: CDR1 SNHLY and CDR2 FYNNEI. This CDR3 contains 16 residues. V lost 5 bases to trimming and J lost 3 bases, with 16 bases between them. The CDR3 loop reads CASSYTSASPNEKLFF. DNA for the CDR3: TGTGCCAGCAGTTATACTTCGGCCAGCCCTAATGAAAAACTGTTTTTT.

V and J are TRBV10-3 and TRBJ1-2; D unresolved. V shed 3 bases and J shed 2 bases, with 13 bases lying between them. The CDR3 length is 15 residues. Germline-derived CDR1 and CDR2 are ENHRY and SYGVKD. The CDR3 nucleotides read TGTGCCATCAGTGATTCGGAAGGACGGAACTATGGCTACACCTTC. Its translation: CAISDSEGRNYGYTF.

DNA for the CDR3: TGTGCCAGCAGCTACCAGTACGAGCAGTACTTC. Translation gives CASSYQYEQYF. This chain uses TRBV5-4 with TRBJ2-7; unclear D gene. Trimming shortened V by 3 bases and J by 4 bases, and 5 bases separated the two germline ends. Germline CDR1 reads SGHNT; CDR2 reads YYREEE (reference sequence). The CDR3 contains 11 residues.